The 2 T cell receptor beta chains reported below all come from one sample, sequenced in a study of T cell responses to AZD1222 COVID-19 vaccine. Profiled with immunoSEQ multiplex PCR; TCRdb holds only in-frame clones, not every one. The sample has roughly 180,000 clones; about 89% are singletons. The sequences come from peripheral blood, collected on day 0 of AZD1222 vaccination. The source is an adult in good health.

The count of this clone is one. The rearrangement links TRBV14 to TRBJ1-5; TRBD1 is a possible D gene (5 bases). Germline V CDR1 and CDR2: SGHDN, FVKESK. V gave up 1 base and J gave up 6 bases, with 16 bases separating them. This CDR3 is 16 amino acids long. The CDR3 region is CASSQGGSQLGQPQHF. In DNA, the CDR3 is TGTGCCAGCAGCCAAGGGGGGAGTCAGCTTGGTCAGCCCCAGCATTTT.

CDR3 in DNA: TGTGCCAGCAGTCGGGGGGACTCCACTGCCTACGAGCAGTACTTC. This translates into CASSRGDSTAYEQYF. The rearrangement links TRBV28 to TRBJ2-7; 7 bases map to TRBD2. CDR1 is MDHEN and CDR2 is SYDVKM in the germline V gene. The CDR3 consists of 15 residues. V was pared by 5 bases and J by 2 bases, with 9 bases of the junction left unmatched. Using reference TRBV28 and TRBJ2-7 for the parts outside the CDR3, the full variable domain is DVKVTQSSRYLVKRTGEKVFLECVQDMDHENMFWYRQDPGLGLRLIYFSYDVKMKEKGDIPEGYSVSREKKERFSLILESASTNQTSMYLCASSRGDSTAYEQYFGPGTRLTVT.